This TCR beta chain stems from a study of memory CD4+ T cells and cytomegalovirus serostatus. Original analysis: After removing out-of-frame reads, over 2 million distinct TCRbeta sequences remained. Profiled with immunoSEQ multiplex PCR; TCRdb holds only in-frame clones, not every one. V and J calls and clone size are given by that table; D and trimming were obtained from the DNA. The sample lists 40,000 to 45,000 clones, 70% to 80% seen once, with approximately 0.77% in the top ten. There are 14 residues in the CDR3. Germline loops: CDR1 SGHDT, CDR2 YYEEEE. Trimming took off 4 bases at V and 0 bases at J, with 11 bases between the two ends. To note about this clone: The antigen remains undetermined.

Single viable CD3+CD4+CD8-CD45RO+ cells were sorted as the memory CD4+ T cells. Study-level results: The CMV-associated TCR signature appears largely within the CD4+ memory repertoire.

This sequence joins TRBV5-6 and TRBJ2-7, with D maybe TRBD1 (5 bases). This receptor was taken from an adult in good health and CMV-seronegative. The sequenced sample consisted of memory CD4+ T cells from blood. CDR3 region: CASSGRTFSYEQYF. The CDR3 nucleotides are TGTGCCAGCAGCGGCCGGACATTCTCCTACGAGCAGTACTTC.